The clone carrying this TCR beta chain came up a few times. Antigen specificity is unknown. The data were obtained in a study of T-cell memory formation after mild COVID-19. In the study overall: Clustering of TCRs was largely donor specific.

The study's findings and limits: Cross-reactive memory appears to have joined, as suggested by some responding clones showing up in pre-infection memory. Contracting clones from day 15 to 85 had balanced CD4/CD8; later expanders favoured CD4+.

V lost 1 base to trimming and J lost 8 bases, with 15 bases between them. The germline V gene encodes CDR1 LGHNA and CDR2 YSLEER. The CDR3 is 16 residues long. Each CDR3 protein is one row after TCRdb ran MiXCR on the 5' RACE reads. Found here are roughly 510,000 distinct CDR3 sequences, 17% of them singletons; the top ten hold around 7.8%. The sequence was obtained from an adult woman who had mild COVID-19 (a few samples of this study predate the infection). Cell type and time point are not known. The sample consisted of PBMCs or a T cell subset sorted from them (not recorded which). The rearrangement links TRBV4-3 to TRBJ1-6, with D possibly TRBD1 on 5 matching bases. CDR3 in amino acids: CASSQAALKGYSPLHF. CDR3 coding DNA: TGCGCCAGCAGCCAAGCGGCATTAAAGGGGTATTCACCCCTCCACTTT.